Each of the 15 T cell receptor beta chains below was sequenced from the same sample in a study of identifying expanded T cells in peripheral blood. Clones were read by immunoSEQ multiplex PCR, and TCRdb kept only the in-frame ones, dropping some. This repertoire shows around 120,000 clones, more than 75% found once; its top ten account for about 3.1%. The sample was blood. The source is a person between 18 and 75 years old in good health.

This clone has only a few counts. The chain is built from TRBV7-9 and TRBJ1-1; D gene unclear. The CDR3 is 11 residues long. V gave up 6 bases and J gave up 1 base, with 3 bases separating them. CDR1 is SEHNR and CDR2 is FQNEAQ in the germline V gene (reference sequence). This CDR3 reads CASRRNTEAFF. CDR3 nucleotide sequence: TGTGCCAGCAGGAGGAACACTGAAGCTTTCTTT.

This chain connects TRBV11-2 to TRBJ2-7; D possibly corresponds to TRBD1 (6 bases). V was trimmed by 4 bases and J by 0 bases, leaving 16 bases between them. Per the germline V gene, CDR1 is SGHAT and CDR2 is FQNNGV. The CDR3 extends over 16 amino acids. The CDR3 is CASSSSGTPSSYEQYF. As DNA, the CDR3 is TGTGCCAGCAGCTCCTCCGGGACACCAAGCTCCTACGAGCAGTACTTC.

V is TRBV4-3 and J is TRBJ2-1; D remains ambiguous. The V gene's germline CDR1 is LGHNA and CDR2 YSLEER. V was trimmed by 1 base and J by 9 bases, leaving 13 bases between them. This CDR3 region has 14 residues. The CDR3 is CASSQGGSSGEQFF. DNA for the CDR3: TGCGCCAGCAGCCAAGGGGGTAGTTCGGGTGAGCAGTTCTTC.

The chain has TRBV5-6 and TRBJ2-1; D not certain. There are 12 residues in the CDR3. V was shortened by 4 bases and J by 4 bases, with 6 bases between the two germline ends. CDR1 SGHDT and CDR2 YYEEEE come from the germline V gene. The CDR3 reads CASSQGYNEQFF. CDR3 bases: TGTGCCAGCAGCCAAGGGTACAATGAGCAGTTCTTC.

Only one count was recorded for this clone. This chain joins TRBV9 and TRBJ2-7; D gene ambiguous. Germline CDR1 SGDLS, CDR2 YYNGEE. The V and J ends lost 0 bases and 3 bases respectively, with 13 bases between them. The CDR3 has 15 residues. The CDR3 reads CASSVVGNPGYEQYF. In DNA form, the CDR3 reads TGTGCCAGCAGCGTAGTTGGCAACCCGGGCTACGAGCAGTACTTC.

This clone is medium-sized (0.01 to 0.1%) by share. The chain is built from TRBV7-9 and TRBJ1-6; D unclear. V lost 2 bases and J 7 bases, leaving 9 bases between the germline ends. Germline lookup yields CDR1 SEHNR and CDR2 FQNEAQ (reference sequence). The CDR3 loop spans 14 amino acids. The CDR3 DNA reads TGTGCCAGCAGCTTAAGGACTAAAAATTCACCCCTCCACTTT. Translation: CASSLRTKNSPLHF.

The rearrangement joins TRBV5-1 to TRBJ2-7; a possible D gene is TRBD1 (6 bases). Trimming removed 4 bases at V and 1 base at J, with 12 bases between. The germline V gene has CDR1 SGHRS and CDR2 YFSETQ. CDR3 length: 14 residues. The CDR3 sequence: CASSRTAPSYEQYF. The CDR3 coding sequence is TGCGCCAGCAGCCGGACAGCCCCGTCCTACGAGCAGTACTTC.

This clone showed up just once. The J gene is TRBJ1-4, the V gene TRBV27; 11 nucleotides match TRBD1. The V gene end was trimmed by 0 bases and the J gene end by 7 bases; junction bases not matched to a gene: 4. Germline V gene lookup returns CDR1 MNHEY and CDR2 SMNVEV (reference sequence). CDR3 length: 16 amino acids. Here the CDR3 DNA reads TGTGCCAGCAGTTTATCACGGACAGGGGGCGTTGAAAAACTGTTTTTT. It specifies CASSLSRTGGVEKLFF.

The chain's CDR3 is CASSVMWNTEAFF. The CDR3 nucleotides read TGTGCCAGCAGCGTGATGTGGAACACTGAAGCTTTCTTT. The chain carries TRBV9 and TRBJ1-1; D gene unclear. Trimming took 2 bases from V and 1 from J, leaving 6 bases between them. The CDR3 has 13 amino acids. The germline gives CDR1 SGDLS, CDR2 YYNGEE.

The chain carries TRBV5-8 and TRBJ2-1; TRBD2 matches at 11 bases. V was clipped by 0 bases and J by 4 bases; unmatched bases: 9. CDR1 and CDR2 (germline): SGHTS, YDEGEE. The CDR3 length is 18 residues. CDR3 loop: CASSLAETSGELYNEQFF. The DNA for the CDR3 is TGTGCCAGCAGCTTGGCGGAGACTAGCGGGGAGCTGTACAATGAGCAGTTCTTC.

This chain connects TRBV14 to TRBJ1-2; no reliable D call. This CDR3 contains 15 residues. Per germline, CDR1 SGHDN and CDR2 FVKESK. V lost 4 bases to trimming and J lost 4 bases, with 16 bases between them. The CDR3 loop is CASSPMTAVSYGYTF. DNA of the CDR3: TGTGCCAGCAGCCCGATGACGGCTGTCTCCTATGGCTACACCTTC.

This clone was seen a handful of times. This chain connects TRBV2 to TRBJ2-7; D possibly corresponds to TRBD1 (5 bases). Germline CDR1 SNHLY, CDR2 FYNNEI. This CDR3 is built from 11 residues. Trimming left V 7 bases short and J 5 bases short, with 9 bases between. CDR3 coding DNA: TGTGCCAGCAAGCAGGGCCACGAGCAGTACTTC. Its protein is CASKQGHEQYF.

The chain is built from TRBV7-9 and TRBJ2-2; 9 bases map to TRBD1. CDR3 size: 15 residues. V dropped 6 bases and J dropped 11; count of bases not matched to a gene: 13. Germline CDR1 SEHNR, CDR2 FQNEAQ (reference sequence). The CDR3 protein is CASRDWTGVVEELFF. In nucleotides, the CDR3 is TGTGCCAGCAGGGATTGGACAGGGGTGGTGGAAGAGCTGTTTTTT.

There are a few counts of this clone. This chain joins TRBV6-5 and TRBJ2-7, with TRBD1 identical over 7 bases. The junction had 13 bases not matched to a gene; V was cut back by 6 bases and J by 5 bases. Germline V lookup: CDR1 MNHEY, CDR2 SVGAGI. The CDR3 loop spans 15 amino acids. CDR3 DNA sequence: TGTGCCAGCAGCTCACACAATGAACAGGGGAACGAGCAGTACTTC. Amino acid sequence: CASSSHNEQGNEQYF.

The chain couples TRBV30 to TRBJ2-3; D might be TRBD2 (5 bases). Trimming left V 2 bases short and J 4 bases short, with 19 bases between. Looked up from germline, CDR1 is GTSNPN and CDR2 is SVGIG (reference sequence). The CDR3 consists of 16 residues. The CDR3 region is CAWSKPGNPRADTQYF. The DNA of the CDR3 is TGTGCCTGGAGTAAACCCGGGAACCCGAGGGCAGATACGCAGTATTTT.